The text below deals with one T cell receptor beta chain. Its antigen target is currently unknown. Per-base quality was not reported, and no clone a single base away is much larger than it. The library was obtained by the immunoSEQ multiplex PCR assay. The multiplex PCR relied on a mix of 60 forward primers for TCR Vbeta segments and 13 reverse primers for TCR Jbeta segments. The CDR3 region of rearranged TCR beta genes was amplified from genomic DNA by a multiplex PCR assay. On the Illumina HiSeq System, the amplified TCR beta libraries were sequenced as 87-base-pair reads. The paper's data handling went like this. Across the 666 repertoires, a later analysis counted tens of millions of unique TCR beta chains, approximately 10 million of which were shared by at least two donors. Raw reads were error-corrected and collapsed into unique sequences with a nearest-neighbor algorithm that merged closely related sequences to remove PCR and sequencing errors. V, D and J gene segments were assigned by aligning CDR3 sequences to IMGT reference sequences. For a sequence to be retained, a match of at least six nucleotides was required to both a V gene segment and a J gene segment. Rearrangements were classified as productive when the CDR3 lacked stop codons and remained in frame with V and J, and all other rearrangements were classified as non-productive. Following IMGT convention, CDR3 was defined as the stretch from the second conserved V-encoded cysteine up to the conserved J-encoded phenylalanine. The earlier analysis of fewer than 700 of the donors excluded sequences that lacked an unambiguous match to a single V gene segment. An earlier analysis of a few hundred of the donors classified V segments as functional when productive rearrangements were above 56.7% and as segregating when the standard deviation between donors was above 5%. A statistical classification framework was developed to diagnose cytomegalovirus status using the catalog of TCR beta chain sequences. V and J gene assignment, in a later analysis, came from comparing TCR nucleotide sequences with IMGT/GENE-DB human TR gene sequences. Using the TCRdist pipeline, a later analysis assigned CDR3 sequences along with most-parsimonious VDJ recombination scenarios. In a later analysis, each TCR beta chain was defined by its CDR3 amino acid sequence together with its V-gene family, and reads lacking a unique V-gene family were excluded. To address suspected cross-contamination and a sequencing artifact, a later analysis removed some 620 highly shared, low-generation-probability nucleotide sequences. For each public chain, a later analysis derived a clonal expansion index from normalized ranks of inferred template counts within each repertoire. Generation probabilities in a later analysis came from a VDJ recombination model fitted to out-of-frame rearrangements, and those results were checked against IGoR. In a later analysis, TCR-TCR, TCR-HLA and TCR-CMV co-occurrence was scored with hypergeometric tests, and a repertoire-size bias correction was applied to TCR pairs. In a later analysis, false discovery rates were estimated by permuting HLA or CMV assignments 20 times. In a later analysis, co-occurring TCRs were grouped using DBSCAN, with TCRdist sequence similarity added in when clustering inside HLA-allele-positive subsets. Co-occurrence clustering excluded repertoires with fewer than 30,000 or more than 120,000 public chains, plus five with anomalous nucleotide sharing. TCRdb re-hosts the immuneACCESS table, in-frame sequences only. Its copies lack some clones; in the studies checked, an unresolved V gene accounts for under half of them, and the cause for the rest is not known. V, J and clone size were drawn from that table, and D and trimming were deduced from the DNA. The table for this sample lists approximately 180,000 clones; 75% to 85% of them were counted only once. The top ten constitute 6% to 7.5% of the sample.

The entry originates in a study of cytomegalovirus exposure and HLA in healthy donors (TCRdb year 2017). Regarding the research as a whole: An earlier analysis of under 600 of the donors reported 276 Gb of sequence data and around 120 million unique TCR beta sequences from 150 million to 200 million T cells. Both class I and class II loci were covered by HLA typing, at four-digit resolution. To predict cytomegalovirus infection status, the study brought together high-throughput TCR immunosequencing, statistical association of individual TCRs with disease status, and machine learning. In addition to the first cohort of about 650 subjects, a separate validation cohort of 120 different subjects was used. Using immunosequencing, the study profiled T cell repertoires from around 680 subjects and related those repertoires to cytomegalovirus serostatus. An earlier analysis of around 640 of the donors used high-throughput TCR beta sequencing to judge whether each TCR beta V gene segment behaved as functional or pseudogenic. Typing coverage varied by locus: roughly 629-630 donors for A, B, C, DRB1 and DQB1; roughly 510 for DQA1; over 600 for DPA1; 450 to 480 for DPB1. The study was designed to test whether signatures of past pathogen exposure could be identified by cataloging public T cell receptors. A later genetic analysis took genome-wide SNP genotypes for about 65% of the 666 donors and used that subset as a discovery cohort. An early release that covered approximately 600 HLA-typed donors contained approximately 300 gigabases of sequencing data and tens of millions of unique TCR sequences. A later analysis re-examined previously published TCR beta repertoires from several hundred donors and added high-resolution HLA genotyping to investigate patterns of TCR occurrence. Because of strong linkage in the cohort, roughly five DR-DQ haplotypes were treated as single units for association and clustering. All discovery cohort repertoires had been generated using a single sequencing platform. On average, roughly 250,000 unique TCR beta nucleotide sequences were sequenced per donor among roughly 430 genotyped donors of the cohort, with 15% to 20% of those sequences being non-productive. Rather than using new phenotypic data, the later analysis identified candidate immune exposures from TCR beta sequences and from how often those sequences occurred across donors. The genetic ancestry cluster associated with self-reported Caucasian donors included over 80% of the approximately 410 genotyped donors. Alongside the repertoire data, information on donor age, sex, ethnicity and CMV serostatus was compiled.

Including cysteine and phenylalanine, the CDR3 has 17 amino acids. The only DNA kept is the CDR3, 51 bases in frame from the first base. Relative to germline, V is missing 4 bases and J is missing 4 bases, with 6 bases of the junction outside any gene match. From the germline V gene, CDR1 is SGHRS and CDR2 is YFSETQ. The cohort consisted of fewer than 700 healthy bone marrow donors. At the time of sampling, all cohort members were nominally healthy, though unrecorded immune exposures were likely present. The donor was CMV seropositive and belonged to the group of over 250 seropositive cohort members. A peripheral blood sample was provided by each donor, and peripheral blood mononuclear cells were used for TCR beta sequencing. Genomic DNA was extracted from the blood cell samples with the Qiagen DNeasy Blood Extraction Kit. Points the paper makes about the study in general: At a false discovery rate of 0.05, a later analysis linked about 17,000 TCR beta sequences to specific HLA alleles. Some IMGT-functional V segments, including TRBV6-2 and TRBV6-3, could not be distinguished by the 87-base-pair reads and were therefore excluded. A few of the identified cytomegalovirus-associated TCR beta chains were confirmed in vitro to be specific for cytomegalovirus antigens. Most TCR sequences were observed very rarely across donors, whereas some public TCRs were present in many individuals. In a later analysis, HLA-associated TCR beta chains were found to be more clonally expanded and to have lower generation probabilities than equally common non-associated chains. Sequencing depth was assumed to be roughly uniform across donors in the presence/absence analyses, though that assumption may not hold. HLA typing was unavailable for some donors at each locus, so association tests used only the typed subset. Because counts were too low, some 17 rarely observed V segments, including chromosome 9 orphons, were excluded from the earlier analysis of several hundred of the donors. A further reported finding was that TCR beta sequences accurately predicted the HLA-A and HLA-B alleles for most subjects in the first cohort. When HLA alleles, especially DR and DQ, strongly co-occurred, TCR associations were difficult to assign to individual alleles. According to a later analysis, TCR association rates differed among HLA loci, with DRB1 alleles showing the most associated TCRs and HLA-C alleles showing the fewest. A total of 164 TCR beta chains were listed by the study as associated with cytomegalovirus. The authors suggested that the approach could potentially be extended to other disease states and immunological phenotypes. The classifier was reported to diagnose cytomegalovirus status with high specificity and sensitivity in both the original and validation cohorts. In an earlier analysis of under 600 of the donors, most TCR beta V segments were observed in productive rearrangements about 90% or about 30% of the time, broadly matching IMGT annotations. The sequencing pipeline was judged likely to have produced a cluster of highly shared sequence variants as a technical artifact. According to a later analysis, most CMV-associated TCR beta chains appeared to be HLA-restricted, and the HLA associations seemed to be driven largely by CMV exposure. V-gene and J-gene trimming of TCR beta chains was associated with a missense DCLRE1C variant in a later genetic analysis, and the association was replicated in an independent cohort. A later genetic analysis reported fewer N-insertions in productive TCRs among donors in an Asian-associated ancestry cluster than the roughly 700-donor mean. Immune exposure information for the cohort was limited to CMV serostatus. According to a later analysis, parvovirus B19, influenza, CMV and Epstein-Barr virus appeared linked to several top co-occurrence clusters. The cohort was sequenced for TCR beta chains only, and without alpha or paired-chain data the features that could be detected were limited. Linkage disequilibrium might explain the correlated functional status among segregating V segments, but an unknown experimental factor could not be excluded.

Here the chain combines TRBV5-1 and TRBJ2-1; TRBD2 lines up with 15 middle nucleotides. This TCR was sampled from a man aged 25-40 years in good health and CMV-seropositive. Material: PBMCs. For the CDR3, the sequence is CASSKGLAGGAYNEQFF. The base sequence is TGCGCCAGCAGCAAGGGACTAGCGGGAGGAGCGTACAATGAGCAGTTCTTC.